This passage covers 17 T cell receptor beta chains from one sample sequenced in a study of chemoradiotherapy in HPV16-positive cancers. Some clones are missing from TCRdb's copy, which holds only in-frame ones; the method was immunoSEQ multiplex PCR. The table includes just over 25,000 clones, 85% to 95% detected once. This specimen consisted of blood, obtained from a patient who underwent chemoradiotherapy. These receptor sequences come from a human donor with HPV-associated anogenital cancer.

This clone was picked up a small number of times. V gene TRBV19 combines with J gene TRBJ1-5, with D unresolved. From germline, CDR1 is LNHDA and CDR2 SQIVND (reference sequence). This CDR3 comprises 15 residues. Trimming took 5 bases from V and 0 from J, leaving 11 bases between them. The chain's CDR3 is CASSYGIHSNQPQHF. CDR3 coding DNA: TGTGCCAGTAGTTACGGGATACATAGCAATCAGCCCCAGCATTTT.

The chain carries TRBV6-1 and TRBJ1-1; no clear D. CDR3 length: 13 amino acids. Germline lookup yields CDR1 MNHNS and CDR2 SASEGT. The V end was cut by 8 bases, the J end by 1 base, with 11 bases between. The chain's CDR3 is CASGVDSNTEAFF. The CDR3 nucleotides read TGTGCCAGCGGGGTGGATTCGAACACTGAAGCTTTCTTT.

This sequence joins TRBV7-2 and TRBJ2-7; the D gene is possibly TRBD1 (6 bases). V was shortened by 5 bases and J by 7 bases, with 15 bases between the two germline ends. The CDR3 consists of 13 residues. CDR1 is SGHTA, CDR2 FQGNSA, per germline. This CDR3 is CASSRDIRWEQYF. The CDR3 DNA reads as TGTGCCAGCAGCCGGGACATTCGATGGGAGCAGTACTTC.

The chain's CDR3 is CASSTHLQNRAREYF. In DNA, the CDR3 is TGTGCCAGCAGCACACACCTCCAGAACAGGGCCCGAGAGTATTTT. The V gene is TRBV27, the J gene TRBJ2-3, with D possibly being TRBD1 (6 bases). This CDR3 comprises 15 residues. Germline CDR1 reads MNHEY; CDR2 reads SMNVEV (reference sequence). Between the trimmed V and J ends, which lost 6 bases and 13 bases, there was a span of 26 bases.

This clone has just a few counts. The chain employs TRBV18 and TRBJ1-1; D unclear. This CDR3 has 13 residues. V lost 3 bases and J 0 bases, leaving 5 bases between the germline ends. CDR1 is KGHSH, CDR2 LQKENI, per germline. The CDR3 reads CASSPTMNTEAFF. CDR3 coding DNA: TGTGCCAGCTCACCCACCATGAACACTGAAGCTTTCTTT.

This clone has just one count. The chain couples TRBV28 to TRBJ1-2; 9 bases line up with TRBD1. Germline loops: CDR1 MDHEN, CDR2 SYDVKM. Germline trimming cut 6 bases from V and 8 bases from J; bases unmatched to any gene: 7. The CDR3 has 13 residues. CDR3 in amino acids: CASRLQGAVGYTF. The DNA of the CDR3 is TGTGCCAGCAGATTACAGGGGGCAGTGGGCTACACCTTC.

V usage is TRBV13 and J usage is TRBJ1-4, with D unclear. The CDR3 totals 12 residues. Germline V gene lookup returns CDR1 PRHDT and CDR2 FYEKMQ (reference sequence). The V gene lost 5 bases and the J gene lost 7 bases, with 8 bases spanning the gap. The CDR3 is CASSLLSEKLFF. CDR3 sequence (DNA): TGTGCCAGCAGCCTCCTCAGTGAAAAACTGTTTTTT.

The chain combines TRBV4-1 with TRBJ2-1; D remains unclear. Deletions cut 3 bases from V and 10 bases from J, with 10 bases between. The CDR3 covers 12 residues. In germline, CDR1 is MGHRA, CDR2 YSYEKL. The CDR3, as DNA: TGCGCCAGCAGCCACCTTCTAGGGGAGCAGTTCTTC. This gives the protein CASSHLLGEQFF.

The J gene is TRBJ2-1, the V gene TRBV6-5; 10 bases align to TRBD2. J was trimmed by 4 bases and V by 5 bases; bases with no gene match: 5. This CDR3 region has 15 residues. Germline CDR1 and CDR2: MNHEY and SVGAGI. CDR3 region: CASSKSGGDYNEQFF. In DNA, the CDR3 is TGTGCCAGCAGTAAAAGCGGGGGGGATTACAATGAGCAGTTCTTC.

CDR3 amino acids: CASSPGGPLYEQFF. CDR3 coding DNA: TGTGCCAGCAGTCCAGGGGGCCCACTTTATGAGCAGTTCTTC. The rearrangement uses TRBV7-9 and TRBJ2-1; TRBD1 matches 8 bases. Germline trimming cut 6 bases from V and 8 bases from J; bases unmatched to any gene: 9. There are 14 residues in the CDR3. The germline V gene encodes CDR1 SEHNR and CDR2 FQNEAQ (reference sequence). Together with reference TRBV7-9 and TRBJ2-1, the CDR3 gives the full variable domain: DTGVSQNPRHKITKRGQNVTFRCDPISEHNRLYWYRQTLGQGPEFLTYFQNEAQLEKSRLLSDRFSAERPKGSFSTLEIQRTEQGDSAMYLCASSPGGPLYEQFFGPGTRLTVL.

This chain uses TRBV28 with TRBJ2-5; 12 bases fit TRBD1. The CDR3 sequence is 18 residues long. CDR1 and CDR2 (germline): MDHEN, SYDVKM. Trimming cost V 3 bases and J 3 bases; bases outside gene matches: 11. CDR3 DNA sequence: TGTGCCAGCAGTTTGAGGTCCCCCGGGACAGGGGGCGAAGAGACCCAGTACTTC. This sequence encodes CASSLRSPGTGGEETQYF.

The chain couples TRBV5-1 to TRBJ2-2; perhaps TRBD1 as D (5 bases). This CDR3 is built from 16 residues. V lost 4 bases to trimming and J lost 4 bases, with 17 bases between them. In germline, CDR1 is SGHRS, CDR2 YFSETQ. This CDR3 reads CASSPLGQGGTGELFF. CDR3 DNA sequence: TGCGCCAGCAGCCCTCTAGGACAAGGTGGCACCGGGGAGCTGTTTTTT.

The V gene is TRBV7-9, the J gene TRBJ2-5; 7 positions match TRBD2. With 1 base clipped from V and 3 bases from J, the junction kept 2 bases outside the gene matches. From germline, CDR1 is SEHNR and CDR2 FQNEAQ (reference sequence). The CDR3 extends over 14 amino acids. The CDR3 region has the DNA TGTGCCAGCAGCTTAGGACTAGCAGAAGAGACCCAGTACTTC. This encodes CASSLGLAEETQYF.

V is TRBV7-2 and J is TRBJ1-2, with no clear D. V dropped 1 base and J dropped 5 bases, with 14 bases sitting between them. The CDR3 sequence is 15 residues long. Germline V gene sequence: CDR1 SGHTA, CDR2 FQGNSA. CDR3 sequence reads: CASSLESVSPYGYTF. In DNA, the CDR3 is TGTGCCAGCAGCTTAGAGTCAGTCTCCCCTTATGGCTACACCTTC.

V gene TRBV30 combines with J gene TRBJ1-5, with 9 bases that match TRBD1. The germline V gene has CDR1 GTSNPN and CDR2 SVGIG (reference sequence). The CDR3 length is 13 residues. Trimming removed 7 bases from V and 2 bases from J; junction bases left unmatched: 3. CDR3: CASWTGGNQPQHF. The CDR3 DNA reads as TGTGCCTCATGGACAGGGGGCAATCAGCCCCAGCATTTT.

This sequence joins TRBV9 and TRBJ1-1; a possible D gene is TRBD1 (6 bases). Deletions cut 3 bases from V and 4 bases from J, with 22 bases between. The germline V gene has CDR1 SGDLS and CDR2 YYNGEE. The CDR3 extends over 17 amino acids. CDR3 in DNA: TGTGCCAGCAGCGCCCCACCCGGGACATCCAAATCCACTGAAGCTTTCTTT. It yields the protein CASSAPPGTSKSTEAFF.

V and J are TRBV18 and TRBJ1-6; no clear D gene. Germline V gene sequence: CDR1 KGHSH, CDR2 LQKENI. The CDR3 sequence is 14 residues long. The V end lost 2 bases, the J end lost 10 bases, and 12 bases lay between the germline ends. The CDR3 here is CASSPGTVKSPLHF. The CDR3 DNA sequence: TGTGCCAGCTCACCAGGAACGGTCAAATCACCCCTCCACTTT.